The clone carrying this T cell receptor beta chain was detected a few times. Antigen: not known. The source of the sample is a study of beta chain features in type 1 diabetes. Overall study findings and caveats: Type 1 diabetes patients had moderately but significantly shorter TCRB CDR3s in all four CD4+ subsets.

The sequenced template was cDNA made from the entire isolated RNA. Clones were read by immunoSEQ multiplex PCR, and TCRdb kept only the in-frame ones, dropping some. The sample comprises 250,000 to 300,000 clones, around 7.3% of which are singletons, and approximately 1% rests with the top ten. The sequenced sample was central memory CD4+ T cells from blood. The sequence derives from a woman under 30 in good health.

The DNA for the CDR3 is TGCGCCAGCAGCCTGTCAGGGGCGGGGGGCACTGAAGCTTTCTTT. It is translated as CASSLSGAGGTEAFF. The chain has TRBV4-3 and TRBJ1-1, with D maybe TRBD1 (6 bases). The CDR3 has 15 amino acids. Germline loops: CDR1 LGHNA, CDR2 YSLEER. Trimming took 4 bases from V and 4 from J, leaving 16 bases between them.